The next 27 T cell receptor beta chains were all read from a single sample in a study of T cell changes during pregnancy in multiple sclerosis. Libraries were prepared by immunoSEQ multiplex PCR; TCRdb keeps only in-frame clonotypes and omits some of them. The table has 45,000 to 70,000 clones, roughly 90% seen once; the top ten hold approximately 0.15%. The specimen was CD4+ T cells from peripheral blood mononuclear cells, collected after pregnancy. The receptors were gathered from a female donor in good health, enrolled as a control in a pregnancy study.

J is TRBJ1-2 and V is TRBV28, with unresolved D. V lost 6 bases, J lost 4 bases, and 12 bases lay in between. The CDR3 has 13 amino acids. Germline CDR1 is MDHEN and CDR2 is SYDVKM. CDR3 protein: CASRIGISYGYTF. DNA of the CDR3: TGTGCCAGCAGAATCGGGATTTCCTATGGCTACACCTTC.

The chain's CDR3 is CASSLQGGDTEAFF. The DNA of the CDR3 is TGTGCCAGCAGCCTACAGGGGGGCGACACTGAAGCTTTCTTT. V gene TRBV9 combines with J gene TRBJ1-1; 8 bases map to TRBD1. Germline CDR1 and CDR2: SGDLS and YYNGEE. Trimming took 4 bases from V and 3 from J; bases not matched to a gene: 5. CDR3 length: 14 amino acids.

The chain is built from TRBV29-1 and TRBJ2-1; 8 bases map to TRBD1. The CDR3 is 13 amino acids. V lost 4 bases to trimming and J lost 9 bases; unmatched junction nucleotides: 8. The V gene's germline CDR1 is SQVTM and CDR2 ANQGSEA. The CDR3 region is CSVGTGFNGEQFF. CDR3 nucleotide sequence: TGCAGCGTTGGGACAGGGTTTAATGGTGAGCAGTTCTTC.

This chain joins TRBV18 and TRBJ2-6, with TRBD2 as a possible D gene (6 bases). This CDR3 spans 19 amino acids. V lost 5 bases to trimming and J lost 2 bases, with 22 bases between them. The germline V gene encodes CDR1 KGHSH and CDR2 LQKENI. CDR3: CASSEQPGLRPTGANVLTF. The CDR3 nucleotides are TGTGCCAGCTCAGAGCAGCCGGGACTGCGACCCACTGGGGCCAACGTCCTGACTTTC.

This clone was found once. V is TRBV6-4 and J is TRBJ1-2; unclear D gene. Germline V gene data show CDR1 as MRHNA and CDR2 as SNTAGT. The V end lost 6 bases, the J end lost 4 bases, and 27 bases lay between the germline ends. The CDR3 sequence is 18 residues long. Written as DNA, the CDR3 is TGTGCCAGCAGCGCTGGCGGGGAACAAAAGTACCTATCCTATGGCTACACCTTC. It is translated as CASSAGGEQKYLSYGYTF.

V and J are TRBV6-6 and TRBJ2-7; 11 positions match TRBD1. The ends lost 6 bases at V and 6 bases at J; junction bases unmatched: 10. The length of the CDR3 is 15 residues. Germline lookup yields CDR1 MNHNY and CDR2 SVGAGI (reference sequence). CDR3 nucleotide sequence: TGTGCCAGCAGCCCCCCTGGACAGGGGGCGGGCGAGCAGTACTTC. Protein sequence: CASSPPGQGAGEQYF.

The rearrangement links TRBV5-6 to TRBJ1-1; perhaps TRBD1 as D (5 bases). Germline V CDR1 and CDR2: SGHDT, YYEEEE. The CDR3 runs to 14 residues. Trimming left V 0 bases short and J 7 bases short, with 13 bases between. This CDR3 reads CASSLEGITIEAFF. CDR3 in DNA: TGTGCCAGCAGCTTGGAGGGGATTACCATTGAAGCTTTCTTT. Full variable domain (remainder filled in from reference TRBV5-6 and TRBJ1-1): DAGVTQSPTHLIKTRGQQVTLRCSPKSGHDTVSWYQQALGQGPQFIFQYYEEEERQRGNFPDRFSGHQFPNYSSELNVNALLLGDSALYLCASSLEGITIEAFFGQGTRLTVV.

This clone was seen a single time. The chain combines TRBV6-4 with TRBJ2-1, with 9 bases aligning to TRBD2. The CDR3 consists of 15 residues. Trimming took 4 bases from V and 3 from J; bases not matched to a gene: 4. Looked up from germline, CDR1 is MRHNA and CDR2 is SNTAGT. The CDR3 region has the DNA TGTGCCAGCAGTGTTATAGCGGGGGACTACAATGAGCAGTTCTTC. Translation gives CASSVIAGDYNEQFF.

Concerning this clone: Its ends do not fully match the called genes, so a read error is possible. This chain links TRBV27 with TRBJ2-1; 10 bases agree with TRBD2. This CDR3 has 15 amino acids. The germline gives CDR1 MNHEY, CDR2 SMNVEV (reference sequence). The CDR3 loop is CASSRERGGVNEQFF. CDR3 coding DNA: TGTGCCAGCAGCCGGGAGCGGGGGGGTGTCAATGAGCAATTCTTC.

J is TRBJ1-6 and V is TRBV12-5; D call uncertain. CDR3 size: 16 residues. V dropped 0 bases and J dropped 1 base, with 7 bases sitting between them. Germline V gene lookup returns CDR1 LGHNT and CDR2 FRNRAP. CDR3 loop: CASGLVRESYNSPLHF. The CDR3 nucleotides read TGTGCTAGTGGTTTGGTACGAGAATCCTATAATTCACCCCTCCACTTT.

V usage is TRBV18 and J usage is TRBJ2-3, with 8 bases aligning to TRBD1. The CDR3 runs 15 residues. V was pared by 3 bases and J by 0 bases, with 2 bases of the junction left unmatched. Looked up from germline, CDR1 is KGHSH and CDR2 is LQKENI. The chain's CDR3 is CASSPGTGSTDTQYF. The CDR3 DNA is TGTGCCAGCTCACCGGGGACAGGAAGCACAGATACGCAGTATTTT.

This sequence joins TRBV7-9 and TRBJ1-2; D call uncertain. V lost 8 bases and J lost 5, with 21 bases in between. There are 15 residues in the CDR3. Germline V CDR1 and CDR2: SEHNR, FQNEAQ (reference sequence). CDR3 nucleotide sequence: TGTGCCAGCCACTCGGGAGGGATCTCTCCATATGGCTACACCTTC. Translation: CASHSGGISPYGYTF.

This chain links TRBV5-6 with TRBJ1-2; TRBD1 matches 7 bases. The CDR3 is made up of 16 amino acids. V gave up 4 bases and J gave up 0 bases; unmatched junction bases: 9. The germline V gene encodes CDR1 SGHDT and CDR2 YYEEEE. CDR3 residues: CASSPGQPIANYGYTF. DNA of the CDR3: TGTGCCAGCAGCCCGGGACAGCCAATAGCTAACTATGGCTACACCTTC.

The rearrangement uses TRBV5-1 and TRBJ2-1, with 8 bases lining up with TRBD1. Trimming at V came to 0 bases and at J to 5 bases, leaving 1 base not matched to a gene. This CDR3 region has 14 residues. Germline V CDR1 and CDR2: SGHRS, YFSETQ. CDR3 sequence: CASSLGQGHNEQFF. DNA for the CDR3: TGCGCCAGCAGCTTGGGACAGGGGCACAATGAGCAGTTCTTC.

The gene calls are TRBV7-3 and TRBJ1-3, with D perhaps TRBD1 (6 bases). V was cut by 5 bases and J by 2 bases, with 13 bases left in between. The CDR3 length is 15 residues. CDR1 SGHTA and CDR2 FQGTGA come from the germline V gene. CDR3 amino acids: CASSATGLPGNTIYF. DNA of the CDR3: TGTGCCAGCAGCGCGACAGGCTTGCCTGGAAACACCATATATTTT.

This chain connects TRBV28 to TRBJ1-1, with 8 bases fitting TRBD1. The germline gives CDR1 MDHEN, CDR2 SYDVKM. V lost 2 bases to trimming and J lost 6 bases; unmatched junction nucleotides: 11. This CDR3 is built from 16 residues. CDR3 amino acids: CASSLGTGGRGAEAFF. In nucleotides, the CDR3 is TGTGCCAGCAGTTTAGGGACAGGAGGGCGAGGGGCTGAAGCTTTCTTT.

This chain links TRBV5-4 with TRBJ1-2, with 8 bases aligning to TRBD1. Germline CDR1 is SGHNT and CDR2 is YYREEE (reference sequence). Trimming took 3 bases from V and 2 from J; bases not matched to a gene: 0. This CDR3 has 13 amino acids. The CDR3 loop reads CASSSGGNYGYTF. The DNA of the CDR3 is TGTGCCAGCAGCTCAGGGGGCAACTATGGCTACACCTTC.

The chain links TRBV7-2 to TRBJ2-3; 8 nucleotides line up with TRBD1. Germline CDR1 is SGHTA and CDR2 is FQGNSA. The V segment lost 1 base and the J segment 8 bases; nucleotides outside the gene matches: 8. This CDR3 contains 15 residues. CDR3 region: CASSLVGQVLGTQYF. As DNA, the CDR3 is TGTGCCAGCAGCTTAGTGGGACAGGTTTTGGGTACGCAGTATTTT.

This clone was counted a single time. The genes are TRBV19 and TRBJ1-5; D not resolved. Looked up from germline, CDR1 is LNHDA and CDR2 is SQIVND (reference sequence). The CDR3 contains 18 residues. V was pared by 8 bases and J by 2 bases, with 25 bases between. The CDR3 DNA follows: TGTGCCAGTCGCGGTGTGGAGGGTAAGATGAGGGGCAATCAGCCCCAGCATTTT. Translated, it gives CASRGVEGKMRGNQPQHF.

This clone is a singleton in its sample. J is TRBJ1-2 and V is TRBV7-9, with a tentative D call TRBD1 (5 bases). The CDR3 runs 14 residues. The germline V and J ends were trimmed by 4 bases and 8 bases, with 17 bases remaining between them. Germline lookup yields CDR1 SEHNR and CDR2 FQNEAQ (reference sequence). This CDR3 is CASSYSRGEGGYTF. CDR3 DNA sequence: TGTGCCAGCAGCTACAGCCGGGGGGAGGGAGGCTACACCTTC.

V usage is TRBV5-1 and J usage is TRBJ2-5, with 12 nucleotides matching TRBD2. CDR1 SGHRS and CDR2 YFSETQ come from the germline V gene. The CDR3 runs to 16 residues. V shed 4 bases, J shed 2 bases, and the junction held 6 bases outside the gene matches. CDR3 sequence (DNA): TGCGCCAGCAGCCCCACAGGACTAGCGGGGCAAGAGACCCAGTACTTC. It codes for CASSPTGLAGQETQYF.

V is TRBV4-3 and J is TRBJ1-4; 9 bases align to TRBD1. CDR1 and CDR2 (germline): LGHNA, YSLEER. V lost 1 base to trimming and J lost 4 bases; unmatched junction nucleotides: 1. This CDR3 has 15 amino acids. Written as DNA, the CDR3 is TGCGCCAGCAGCCAAGGACAGGGGGGTAATGAAAAACTGTTTTTT. This translates into CASSQGQGGNEKLFF.

This chain links TRBV25-1 with TRBJ2-7, with 8 positions matching TRBD2. The germline CDR1 and CDR2 sequences are MGHDK and SYGVNS. The CDR3 spans 16 residues. The J segment lost 1 base and the V segment lost 2 bases, leaving 7 bases of the junction unmatched. This CDR3 reads CASSEPLTSGSYEQYF. The CDR3 nucleotides are TGTGCCAGCAGTGAACCCCTCACTAGCGGTTCCTACGAGCAGTACTTC.

The chain has TRBV5-4 and TRBJ2-7; 9 nucleotides match TRBD1. There are 16 residues in the CDR3. V shed 4 bases and J 0 bases; nucleotides not matched to a gene: 8. Germline V lookup: CDR1 SGHNT, CDR2 YYREEE (reference sequence). CDR3 loop: CASSVGPGQGSYEQYF. CDR3 coding DNA: TGTGCCAGCAGCGTGGGACCGGGACAGGGCTCCTACGAGCAGTACTTC.

The chain couples TRBV7-9 to TRBJ2-2; a possible D gene is TRBD1 (6 bases). CDR3 length equals 15 residues. Germline assignment: CDR1 SEHNR and CDR2 FQNEAQ (reference sequence). Trimming took 1 base from V and 6 from J, leaving 12 bases between them. The CDR3 DNA sequence: TGTGCCAGCAGCTTAGGACAGGCCGAGGCCGGGGAGCTGTTTTTT. Its translation: CASSLGQAEAGELFF.

The J gene is TRBJ2-7, the V gene TRBV6-1; maybe TRBD1 (5 bases). Deletions cut 6 bases from V and 2 bases from J, with 14 bases between. The germline V gene has CDR1 MNHNS and CDR2 SASEGT. The CDR3 runs to 14 residues. This CDR3 is CASRKDNTAYEQYF. Written as DNA, the CDR3 is TGTGCCAGCAGGAAGGACAATACAGCCTACGAGCAGTACTTC.

The chain employs TRBV7-3 and TRBJ1-1, with D unclear. Per the germline V gene, CDR1 is SGHTA and CDR2 is FQGTGA. Between the trimmed V and J ends, which lost 2 bases and 7 bases, there was a span of 11 bases. This CDR3 has 13 residues. The CDR3 DNA reads TGTGCCAGCAGCTTAGAAAGGAGTAGTGAAGCTTTCTTT. It yields the protein CASSLERSSEAFF.